The sequence of this TCR beta chain was determined in a study of CXCR3-negative and CXCR3-positive naive CD8 T cells. Study-wide findings and caveats: Naive CXCR3-positive and CXCR3-negative cells shared similar TRBV-TRBJ usage, unlike memory cells.

This CDR3 comprises 15 residues. Per germline, CDR1 SGHKS and CDR2 YYEKEE (reference sequence). Points on this clonotype: Its antigen is as yet unknown.

UMI-labeled TRB cDNA libraries were prepared by 5' RACE. TCRdb reprocessed the 5' RACE reads and stores each CDR3 protein as one record, lacking DNA. The specimen's table records more than 45,000 distinct CDR3 sequences. This receptor was taken from a human donor in good health. Some clones in this sample may be carry-over from other donors' samples. Material: memory CD8+ T cells from blood. This rearrangement joins TRBV5-5 to TRBJ2-5; TCRdb outputs TRBD1, but without DNA this stays unchecked. CDR3: CASSSWGSSQETQYF.